This T cell receptor beta chain emerged from a study of persistence of HIV-infected CD4 T cells (TCRdb year 2020). About the investigation overall: The study isolated CMV- and HIV-1 Gag-responding CD4+ T cells from ART-treated individuals to examine antigen-driven clonal expansion of HIV-1-infected cells. TCRbeta sequencing assessed the clonality of all cells in each sorted population, while proviral sequencing assessed the clonality of infected cells. Suppressive ART had been received by participants for a median of about eight years. Peripheral blood samples of up to about 200 mL were taken at multiple time points, with the exception of a couple of participants who underwent leukapheresis at a single time point. Cross-participant TCR cluster analysis included roughly 8 participants for CMV and six or seven participants for Gag.

TCRbeta repertoires were sequenced from genomic DNA with the immunoSEQ hsTCRB assay version 4 in survey mode. Genomic DNA was diluted to about 9.9 ng/uL, using up to about 1 ug per sample for TCRbeta sequencing. On the study's bioinformatics: TCRbeta data analysis was done in ImmunoSeq Analyzer 3.0, and diversity was calculated on productive nucleotide rearrangements. Lower-bound TCR diversity was estimated with the improved Chao index, and clonality with the Gini coefficient using the Immunarch R package. Nucleotide rearrangements that differed but encoded the same CDR3beta amino acid sequence were counted as separate clonotypes. Differential abundance analysis found TCRbeta sequences that were significantly enriched in antigen-responding cells compared with anti-CD3/anti-CD28-activated cells. TCRs were clustered by predicted peptide-MHC specificity with GLIPH2, both within individual participants and across merged participant data sets. TCRdb took over this immuneACCESS table, retaining in-frame rearrangements with V and J assigned. Such tables are incomplete; in checked studies, under half of the missing clones stem from an unresolved V gene, and the remainder is unexplained. V, J and clone size are taken as reported in that table, and D and trimming were inferred from the DNA itself. Counted in this sample were over 30,000 clones; more than 75% of them appeared once. The top ten clones comprise roughly 6.5% of the sample.

As for this clone: This receptor's antigen is unknown. No base-level quality is on record; no much larger clone is a single base apart.

CDR1 and CDR2 are drawn from the germline V gene: MNHNS, SASEGT. At the junction V is shortened by 1 base and J by 0 bases, with 25 bases in between. Counted from cysteine to phenylalanine, this CDR3 has 21 amino acids. The DNA shown is the 63-base CDR3, in frame from base 1. Points the paper makes about the study in general: Bulk TCR analyses could not be restricted to the rare CMV-responding cells that actually carried HIV-1 proviruses. Antigen-responding cells were enriched for expanded CDR3beta sequences that were degenerate, which suggests that CD4+ responses to CMV and Gag underwent convergent selection. Only a small number of individuals took part in the study, and the range of antigens tested was limited. TCRbeta richness in CMV- and Gag-responding cells was significantly lower than in anti-CD3/anti-CD28-responding cells; CMV-responding cells had higher oligoclonality than CD3/CD28-stimulated and Gag-responding cells. Within the same sorted populations, how oligoclonal the TCRs were correlated with how oligoclonal the proviruses were.

The sample's treatment or condition label is to be understood as: suppressive antiretroviral therapy. Lysates of CMV-infected fibroblasts at around 10 ug/mL were used to stimulate the cells. Memory populations depleted of antigen-responding cells were obtained by sorting nonresponding CD40L-negative CD69-negative CD45RO-high memory CD4+ T cells. Participants were HIV-1-infected adults who started suppressive ART during chronic infection. Participants had undetectable plasma HIV-1 RNA below 50 copies/mL for at least 4 years. To be included, a participant needed positive CMV serology and a CD4+ T cell count above 400 cells/uL. Before stimulation, PBMCs were isolated using density centrifugation and depleted of CD8+ T cells. Stimulation of CD8-depleted PBMCs was carried out for 15 to 20 hours with anti-CD28/CD49d costimulation, CD40-blocking antibody and enfuvirtide, to prevent new infections. Cells were sorted on a Beckman Coulter MoFlo Legacy or XDP sorter, with propidium iodide excluding dead cells. Genomic DNA was extracted using the QIAamp DNA Mini Kit for samples with more than one million cells and using the Quick-DNA Microprep Kit for all other samples.

The material sequenced was CD4+ T cells sorted from PBMCs after roughly 17-hour stimulation, taken from a patient who received antiretroviral therapy. In light of the paper, this sample's cell subset or site label describes: CD40L-CD69- CD45RO-high memory CD4 T cells not responding to CMV lysate. This chain is built from TRBV6-1 and TRBJ2-4; a weak D assignment points to TRBD2 (7 bases agree). The TCR originated in an adult woman with HIV who was CMV-seropositive. The nucleotide sequence is TGTGCCAGCAGTGAAGGTAGGGCGGCGCTGGGGGGGCCCCTAGCCAAAAACATTCAGTACTTC. This sequence encodes CASSEGRAALGGPLAKNIQYF.